This is a list of T cell receptor beta chains from one sample in a study of cytomegalovirus exposure and HLA in healthy donors. Only in-frame clones appear in the TCRdb table, and some are missing; sequencing was by immunoSEQ multiplex PCR. The data contain 150,000 or so clones, 80% of them singletons. The specimen was PBMCs. Every receptor here comes from a woman between 40 and 55 years old in good health and CMV-seronegative. Both conserved end residues are part of each CDR3. A D gene is named only where the DNA matches it firmly. Some rows mark clone size as missing; the rest say once, few, many or name a class of expanded clone.

D gene: TRBD1; V gene: TRBV9; J gene: TRBJ2-1; clone size: -; CDR3 protein: CASSVTWDRASNEQFF; CDR3 DNA: TGTGCCAGCAGCGTTACGTGGGACAGGGCTTCCAATGAGCAGTTCTTC
D gene: TRBD2; V gene: TRBV9; J gene: TRBJ2-3; clone size: -; CDR3 protein: CASSAAPGLAGGGTDTQYF; CDR3 DNA: TGTGCCAGCAGCGCCGCTCCGGGACTAGCGGGGGGGGGCACAGATACGCAGTATTTT
D gene: -; V gene: TRBV28; J gene: TRBJ1-6; clone size: -; CDR3 protein: CASRAPRSYNSPLHF; CDR3 DNA: TGTGCCAGCAGAGCCCCACGCTCCTATAATTCACCCCTCCACTTT
D gene: TRBD1; V gene: TRBV7-2; J gene: TRBJ1-3; clone size: -; CDR3 protein: CASSLRQGGSGNTIYF; CDR3 DNA: TGTGCCAGCAGCTTACGACAGGGTGGTTCTGGAAACACCATATATTTT
D gene: TRBD2; V gene: TRBV7-6; J gene: TRBJ2-3; clone size: once; CDR3 protein: CASSHPLAGGPSTDTQYF; CDR3 DNA: TGTGCCAGCAGCCACCCACTAGCGGGAGGGCCAAGCACAGATACGCAGTATTTT
D gene: -; V gene: TRBV5-1; J gene: TRBJ1-4; clone size: -; CDR3 protein: CASSVSQGLPTATNEKLFF; CDR3 DNA: TGCGCCAGCAGCGTATCCCAGGGGCTTCCTACTGCAACTAATGAAAAACTGTTTTTT
D gene: -; V gene: TRBV21-1; J gene: TRBJ2-5; clone size: -; CDR3 protein: CASSKGQQETQYF; CDR3 DNA: TGTGCCAGCAGCAAAGGACAGCAAGAGACCCAGTACTTC
D gene: -; V gene: TRBV19; J gene: TRBJ2-1; clone size: -; CDR3 protein: CASSTNRDHNEQFF; CDR3 DNA: TGTGCCAGTAGTACAAACAGGGATCACAATGAGCAGTTCTTC
D gene: TRBD1; V gene: TRBV15; J gene: TRBJ1-4; clone size: -; CDR3 protein: CATGTGGRNEKLFF; CDR3 DNA: TGTGCCACCGGGACAGGGGGTAGAAATGAAAAACTGTTTTTT
D gene: TRBD1; V gene: TRBV7-3; J gene: TRBJ2-7; clone size: -; CDR3 protein: CASSPGQGAYEQYF; CDR3 DNA: TGTGCCAGCAGCCCGGGACAGGGGGCGTACGAGCAGTACTTC
D gene: -; V gene: TRBV25-1; J gene: TRBJ2-4; clone size: few; CDR3 protein: CASSEWGQSKNSQYF; CDR3 DNA: TGTGCCAGCAGTGAATGGGGACAATCCAAAAACAGTCAGTACTTC
D gene: TRBD2; V gene: TRBV9; J gene: TRBJ2-1; clone size: -; CDR3 protein: CASSVAAGGPNEQFF; CDR3 DNA: TGTGCCAGCAGCGTAGCAGCGGGAGGGCCAAATGAGCAGTTCTTC
D gene: TRBD2; V gene: TRBV18; J gene: TRBJ2-5; clone size: -; CDR3 protein: CASSELAGGLETQYF; CDR3 DNA: TGTGCCAGCTCCGAACTAGCGGGAGGTCTAGAGACCCAGTACTTC
D gene: TRBD1; V gene: TRBV11-2; J gene: TRBJ1-1; clone size: -; CDR3 protein: CASSYDRGRTEAFF; CDR3 DNA: TGTGCCAGCAGCTATGACAGGGGGCGGACTGAAGCTTTCTTT
D gene: -; V gene: TRBV28; J gene: TRBJ2-1; clone size: few; CDR3 protein: CASRKMGSRQFF; CDR3 DNA: TGTGCCAGCAGAAAAATGGGGAGCCGGCAGTTCTTC
D gene: -; V gene: TRBV6-7; J gene: TRBJ1-6; clone size: -; CDR3 protein: CASSTRVARPGGSNSPLHF; CDR3 DNA: TGTGCCAGCAGTACCCGGGTGGCCAGACCAGGCGGGAGTAATTCACCCCTCCACTTT
D gene: TRBD1; V gene: TRBV29-1; J gene: TRBJ2-1; clone size: -; CDR3 protein: CSVGLQGAGNEQFF; CDR3 DNA: TGCAGCGTTGGGCTCCAGGGGGCCGGGAATGAGCAGTTCTTC
D gene: TRBD1; V gene: TRBV7-2; J gene: TRBJ2-3; clone size: -; CDR3 protein: CASANGQGRSDTQYF; CDR3 DNA: TGTGCCAGCGCAAACGGACAGGGTCGGTCAGATACGCAGTATTTT
D gene: -; V gene: TRBV4-3; J gene: TRBJ2-7; clone size: -; CDR3 protein: CASSQEQGVYEQYF; CDR3 DNA: TGCGCCAGCAGCCAAGAACAGGGTGTCTACGAGCAGTACTTC
D gene: TRBD1; V gene: TRBV6-5; J gene: TRBJ2-7; clone size: -; CDR3 protein: CASSYSSQGVYEQYF; CDR3 DNA: TGTGCCAGCAGTTACTCATCACAGGGGGTCTACGAGCAGTACTTC
D gene: TRBD2; V gene: TRBV6-6; J gene: TRBJ2-5; clone size: -; CDR3 protein: CASSTPERGAQETQYF; CDR3 DNA: TGTGCCAGCAGTACTCCGGAGCGGGGGGCGCAAGAGACCCAGTACTTC
D gene: -; V gene: TRBV7-2; J gene: TRBJ2-5; clone size: -; CDR3 protein: CASSSRTEETQYF; CDR3 DNA: TGTGCCAGCAGCTCCCGGACAGAAGAGACCCAGTACTTC
D gene: TRBD1; V gene: TRBV7-2; J gene: TRBJ1-3; clone size: -; CDR3 protein: CASSFVRGTSGNTIYF; CDR3 DNA: TGTGCCAGCAGCTTTGTCAGGGGGACCTCTGGAAACACCATATATTTT
D gene: -; V gene: TRBV4-2; J gene: TRBJ1-6; clone size: -; CDR3 protein: CASSQFVTLYNSPLHF; CDR3 DNA: TGTGCCAGCAGCCAATTTGTAACATTGTATAATTCACCCCTCCACTTT
D gene: -; V gene: TRBV11-2; J gene: TRBJ2-7; clone size: -; CDR3 protein: CASSLLAYEQYF; CDR3 DNA: TGTGCCAGCAGCCTGCTTGCGTACGAGCAGTACTTC
D gene: -; V gene: TRBV27; J gene: TRBJ2-3; clone size: -; CDR3 protein: CASRSDRLTDTQYF; CDR3 DNA: TGTGCCAGCAGATCTGACAGGCTCACAGATACGCAGTATTTT
D gene: -; V gene: TRBV5-6; J gene: TRBJ1-1; clone size: -; CDR3 protein: CASSLGLNTEAFF; CDR3 DNA: TGTGCCAGCAGCTTGGGGCTGAACACTGAAGCTTTCTTT
D gene: TRBD1; V gene: TRBV7-9; J gene: TRBJ1-2; clone size: few; CDR3 protein: CSSSSRQGHTF; CDR3 DNA: TGTTCCAGCAGCTCCCGACAGGGGCACACCTTC
D gene: -; V gene: TRBV7-9; J gene: TRBJ2-6; clone size: -; CDR3 protein: CASRQTQARARSGANGLTF; CDR3 DNA: TGTGCCAGCAGACAAACCCAGGCCAGGGCCCGCTCTGGGGCCAACGGCCTGACTTTC
D gene: TRBD2; V gene: TRBV27; J gene: TRBJ2-1; clone size: once; CDR3 protein: CASSLGGGAGNEQFF; CDR3 DNA: TGTGCCAGCAGTTTGGGCGGGGGGGCCGGCAATGAGCAGTTCTTC
D gene: -; V gene: TRBV2; J gene: TRBJ1-2; clone size: -; CDR3 protein: CASSEGSRFYYGYTF; CDR3 DNA: TGTGCCAGCAGTGAAGGATCCAGGTTCTACTATGGCTACACCTTC
D gene: TRBD2; V gene: TRBV5-1; J gene: TRBJ2-2; clone size: -; CDR3 protein: CASSLELAGGPAGELFF; CDR3 DNA: TGCGCCAGCAGCTTGGAGCTAGCGGGAGGGCCGGCCGGGGAGCTGTTTTTT
D gene: -; V gene: TRBV11-2; J gene: TRBJ2-7; clone size: -; CDR3 protein: CAFSESPSGEQYF; CDR3 DNA: TGTGCCTTCTCCGAGTCCCCCTCGGGAGAGCAGTACTTC
D gene: -; V gene: TRBV11-3; J gene: TRBJ2-1; clone size: -; CDR3 protein: CASSLARDPYNEQFF; CDR3 DNA: TGTGCCAGCAGCTTAGCCAGGGATCCCTACAATGAGCAGTTCTTC
D gene: -; V gene: TRBV11-2; J gene: TRBJ2-7; clone size: -; CDR3 protein: CASSFISGVYEQYF; CDR3 DNA: TGTGCCAGCAGCTTTATTTCCGGGGTGTACGAGCAGTACTTC
D gene: -; V gene: TRBV10-3; J gene: TRBJ2-7; clone size: -; CDR3 protein: CAISRANIRDISYYEQYF; CDR3 DNA: TGTGCCATCAGCAGAGCGAACATTCGGGACATATCCTATTACGAGCAGTACTTC
D gene: -; V gene: TRBV2; J gene: TRBJ2-3; clone size: -; CDR3 protein: CASSPGTSPVGDTQYF; CDR3 DNA: TGTGCCAGCAGCCCCGGGACTTCTCCGGTGGGTGATACGCAGTATTTT
D gene: -; V gene: TRBV4-1; J gene: TRBJ2-5; clone size: -; CDR3 protein: CASSQAGMETQYF; CDR3 DNA: TGCGCCAGCAGCCAAGCCGGGATGGAGACCCAGTACTTC
D gene: TRBD1; V gene: TRBV5-1; J gene: TRBJ1-3; clone size: -; CDR3 protein: CASSLDRGGGNTIYF; CDR3 DNA: TGCGCCAGCAGCTTGGACAGGGGAGGAGGAAACACCATATATTTT
D gene: -; V gene: TRBV29-1; J gene: TRBJ2-7; clone size: -; CDR3 protein: CSVEVTLGGEQYF; CDR3 DNA: TGCAGCGTTGAAGTCACGTTGGGGGGCGAGCAGTACTTC
D gene: TRBD2; V gene: TRBV7-9; J gene: TRBJ2-1; clone size: few; CDR3 protein: CASSPETSGYNEQFF; CDR3 DNA: TGTGCCAGCAGCCCAGAGACTAGCGGCTACAATGAGCAGTTCTTC
D gene: -; V gene: TRBV14; J gene: TRBJ2-7; clone size: once; CDR3 protein: CASSDRITTYEQYF; CDR3 DNA: TGTGCCAGCAGCGACAGGATTACTACCTACGAGCAGTACTTC
D gene: -; V gene: TRBV5-4; J gene: TRBJ2-6; clone size: -; CDR3 protein: CASSFDSYSGANVLTF; CDR3 DNA: TGTGCCAGCAGCTTTGACAGTTACTCTGGGGCCAACGTCCTGACTTTC
D gene: -; V gene: TRBV6-5; J gene: TRBJ2-2; clone size: -; CDR3 protein: CASSSAGTWGGELFF; CDR3 DNA: TGTGCCAGCAGTTCCGCCGGGACTTGGGGCGGGGAGCTGTTTTTT
D gene: TRBD1; V gene: TRBV28; J gene: TRBJ2-3; clone size: -; CDR3 protein: CASSTNPGTVSTDTQYF; CDR3 DNA: TGTGCCAGCAGTACGAACCCCGGGACAGTTAGCACAGATACGCAGTATTTT
D gene: TRBD1; V gene: TRBV7-9; J gene: TRBJ2-7; clone size: few; CDR3 protein: CASSLTGWTYEQYF; CDR3 DNA: TGTGCCAGCAGTCTGACAGGGTGGACCTACGAGCAGTACTTC
D gene: -; V gene: TRBV7-6; J gene: TRBJ2-3; clone size: -; CDR3 protein: CASSPYRGLSTDTQYF; CDR3 DNA: TGTGCCAGCAGCCCGTACAGGGGACTCAGTACAGATACGCAGTATTTT
D gene: -; V gene: TRBV9; J gene: TRBJ2-6; clone size: -; CDR3 protein: CASSGSFGESGANVLTF; CDR3 DNA: TGTGCCAGCAGCGGGTCTTTTGGGGAGTCTGGGGCCAACGTCCTGACTTTC
D gene: TRBD1; V gene: TRBV10-3; J gene: TRBJ1-6; clone size: -; CDR3 protein: CAISELGQGATYNSPLHF; CDR3 DNA: TGTGCCATCAGTGAGTTGGGACAGGGGGCCACCTATAATTCACCCCTCCACTTT
D gene: -; V gene: TRBV7-8; J gene: TRBJ2-5; clone size: once; CDR3 protein: CASSLAGQKETQYF; CDR3 DNA: TGTGCCAGCAGCTTAGCTGGGCAGAAAGAGACCCAGTACTTC
D gene: TRBD2; V gene: TRBV11-2; J gene: TRBJ2-1; clone size: once; CDR3 protein: CASRMIAGAYNEQFF; CDR3 DNA: TGTGCCAGCAGGATGATAGCGGGAGCCTACAATGAGCAGTTCTTC
D gene: -; V gene: TRBV6-1; J gene: TRBJ1-5; clone size: -; CDR3 protein: CASTSGNQPQHF; CDR3 DNA: TGTGCCAGCACGTCTGGCAATCAGCCCCAGCATTTT
D gene: -; V gene: TRBV14; J gene: TRBJ2-5; clone size: -; CDR3 protein: CASSQDRTGGTRMETQYF; CDR3 DNA: TGTGCCAGCAGCCAAGATCGCACCGGGGGAACTAGAATGGAGACCCAGTACTTC
D gene: TRBD1; V gene: TRBV5-1; J gene: TRBJ1-5; clone size: -; CDR3 protein: CASSRGQGPYSNQPQHF; CDR3 DNA: TGCGCCAGCAGCAGAGGACAGGGCCCTTATAGCAATCAGCCCCAGCATTTT
D gene: -; V gene: TRBV7-3; J gene: TRBJ2-3; clone size: -; CDR3 protein: CASSLTRTDTDTQYF; CDR3 DNA: TGTGCCAGCAGCTTAACGCGGACAGACACAGATACGCAGTATTTT
D gene: -; V gene: TRBV10-1; J gene: TRBJ2-2; clone size: -; CDR3 protein: CASLVPSVDTGELFF; CDR3 DNA: TGCGCCAGCCTAGTTCCGTCAGTGGACACCGGGGAGCTGTTTTTT
D gene: -; V gene: TRBV9; J gene: TRBJ2-7; clone size: -; CDR3 protein: CASSVEPGDTYEQYF; CDR3 DNA: TGTGCCAGCAGCGTAGAGCCGGGGGATACCTACGAGCAGTACTTC
D gene: TRBD2; V gene: TRBV18; J gene: TRBJ2-2; clone size: -; CDR3 protein: CASSLQRLAGNTGELFF; CDR3 DNA: TGTGCCAGCTCACTCCAAAGACTAGCGGGGAACACCGGGGAGCTGTTTTTT